The 32 T cell receptor beta chains listed next were all sequenced from one sample in a study of OX40 agonist ivuxolimab in advanced cancers. Sequenced by immunoSEQ multiplex PCR; TCRdb stores in-frame clones only, minus some. Among tens of thousands of clones listed, roughly 82% were seen once. Sequencing used CD4+ or CD8+ T cells sorted from blood, obtained in a trial of the OX40 agonist ivuxolimab. Every receptor here comes from an adult with an advanced solid tumor such as melanoma, head and neck, liver or kidney cancer.

The chain links TRBV7-2 to TRBJ2-3; tentative D call: TRBD1 (6 bases). This CDR3 is 15 amino acids long. The V gene's germline CDR1 is SGHTA and CDR2 FQGNSA. With 5 bases removed from V and 1 base from J, the gap between germline ends came to 13 bases. The CDR3: CASSQGQYRTDTQYF. The CDR3 DNA reads TGTGCCAGCAGCCAAGGACAGTACCGCACAGATACGCAGTATTTT.

The chain has TRBV5-4 and TRBJ2-2; 7 bases agree with TRBD2. V shed 4 bases and J 4 bases; nucleotides not matched to a gene: 7. CDR1 SGHNT and CDR2 YYREEE come from the germline V gene (reference sequence). The CDR3 length is 15 residues. Here the CDR3 DNA reads TGTGCCAGCAGCCTAAGGCGGGAGAGCACCGGGGAGCTGTTTTTT. Translated, it gives CASSLRRESTGELFF.

A few counts support this clone. The chain recombines TRBV30 with TRBJ1-2, with D uncertain. Per germline, CDR1 GTSNPN and CDR2 SVGIG (reference sequence). The CDR3 runs to 13 residues. Trimming shortened V by 1 base and J by 3 bases, and 9 bases separated the two germline ends. The CDR3 here is CAWSETRDYGYTF. The CDR3 DNA follows: TGTGCCTGGAGTGAAACAAGAGACTATGGCTACACCTTC.

V usage is TRBV4-1 and J usage is TRBJ1-1, with D tentatively TRBD1 (5 bases). The CDR3 runs 14 residues. Germline V gene data show CDR1 as MGHRA and CDR2 as YSYEKL. V was cut by 1 base and J by 2 bases, with 8 bases left in between. CDR3 nucleotides: TGCGCCAGCAGCCAAGGGGGCGGTAACACTGAAGCTTTCTTT. Translation gives CASSQGGGNTEAFF.

This chain uses TRBV7-2 with TRBJ2-3, with 8 bases matching TRBD2. J was trimmed by 0 bases and V by 11 bases; bases with no gene match: 1. Germline CDR1 SGHTA, CDR2 FQGNSA. The CDR3 length is 12 residues. Here the CDR3 reads CASSGSTDTQYF. The CDR3 bases are TGTGCCTCTAGCGGGAGCACAGATACGCAGTATTTT.

The rearrangement joins TRBV28 to TRBJ1-2, with 8 bases fitting TRBD1. This CDR3 region has 15 residues. In germline, CDR1 is MDHEN, CDR2 SYDVKM. The trim removed 5 bases at V and 4 bases at J, leaving 9 bases unmatched. In nucleotides, the CDR3 is TGTGCCAGCAGTAACACAGGGGGAACCTTCTATGGCTACACCTTC. This codes for CASSNTGGTFYGYTF.

The rearrangement uses TRBV9 and TRBJ2-7; perhaps TRBD1 as D (5 bases). Germline V lookup: CDR1 SGDLS, CDR2 YYNGEE. V dropped 3 bases and J dropped 4 bases, with 5 bases sitting between them. The CDR3 extends over 11 amino acids. This CDR3 is CASSAGYEQYF. CDR3 sequence (DNA): TGTGCCAGCAGCGCAGGGTACGAGCAGTACTTC.

This chain joins TRBV11-3 and TRBJ1-2; weak D call: TRBD1 (6 bases). The germline V gene encodes CDR1 SGHNT and CDR2 YENEEA. Trimming removed 3 bases at V and 5 bases at J, with 10 bases between. The CDR3 is 13 amino acids. The CDR3 DNA reads as TGTGCCAGCAGCTTCCAGAGGGGGTATGGCTACACCTTC. Protein product: CASSFQRGYGYTF.

This clone has a handful of counts. The chain uses TRBV30 and TRBJ1-1, with D possibly being TRBD1 (6 bases). CDR3 size: 14 residues. Germline loops: CDR1 GTSNPN, CDR2 SVGIG (reference sequence). Trimming cost V 4 bases and J 1 base, with 13 bases left between them. CDR3 sequence reads: CAWTVGAGNTEAFF. The CDR3 bases are TGTGCCTGGACCGTGGGGGCAGGGAACACTGAAGCTTTCTTT. The entire variable domain, with the rest obtained from reference TRBV30 and TRBJ1-1, is as follows: SQTIHQWPATLVQPVGSPLSLECTVEGTSNPNLYWYRQAAGRGLQLLFYSVGIGQISSEVPQNLSASRPQDRQFILSSKKLLLSDSGFYLCAWTVGAGNTEAFFGQGTRLTVV.

The gene calls are TRBV6-5 and TRBJ2-6; no definite D call. Trimming took off 2 bases at V and 1 base at J, with 6 bases between the two ends. The germline V gene has CDR1 MNHEY and CDR2 SVGAGI. The CDR3 has 15 residues. The CDR3: CASSYGPSGANVLTF. DNA of the CDR3: TGTGCCAGCAGTTACGGTCCTTCTGGGGCCAACGTCCTGACTTTC.

J is TRBJ2-7 and V is TRBV4-1, with 9 bases that match TRBD2. Germline CDR1 and CDR2: MGHRA and YSYEKL. J lost 5 bases, V lost 0 bases, and 8 bases had no gene match. This CDR3 spans 16 amino acids. The CDR3, as DNA: TGCGCCAGCAGCCAAGATCAACGCGGGAGGGCCAACGAGCAGTACTTC. The encoded protein is CASSQDQRGRANEQYF.

The V gene is TRBV7-2, the J gene TRBJ2-4; no clear D. Trimming shortened V by 2 bases and J by 7 bases, and 9 bases separated the two germline ends. Per germline, CDR1 SGHTA and CDR2 FQGNSA. This CDR3 contains 13 residues. As DNA, the CDR3 is TGTGCCAGCAGCTTAATGGTGGGGAACATTCAGTACTTC. Its translation: CASSLMVGNIQYF.

This chain links TRBV5-5 with TRBJ1-1, with 10 bases that match TRBD1. CDR3 length: 15 residues. Unmatched junction bases numbered 5, after V lost 2 bases and J lost 4 bases. The V gene's germline CDR1 is SGHKS and CDR2 YYEKEE (reference sequence). The CDR3 sequence is CASSLDRGLSTEAFF. CDR3 DNA: TGTGCCAGCAGCTTAGACAGGGGGCTGTCCACTGAAGCTTTCTTT.

This chain connects TRBV2 to TRBJ2-7; 14 bases agree with TRBD2. Germline V CDR1 and CDR2: SNHLY, FYNNEI. J was trimmed by 8 bases and V by 4 bases; bases with no gene match: 1. The CDR3 has 13 residues. For the CDR3, the DNA is TGTGCCAGCAGTGGACTAGCGGGAGGGCAGCAGTACTTC. This encodes CASSGLAGGQQYF.

This chain joins TRBV28 and TRBJ1-1; 9 nucleotides align to TRBD1. The CDR3 has 16 amino acids. Germline V gene sequence: CDR1 MDHEN, CDR2 SYDVKM. V lost 6 bases, J lost 0 bases, and 8 bases stayed unmatched. The CDR3 nucleotides read TGTGCCAGCAGCCGTCCCGGGACAGGGATGAACACTGAAGCTTTCTTT. The encoded protein is CASSRPGTGMNTEAFF.

The CDR3: CASSPLAGGSPDTQYF. CDR3 nucleotides: TGTGCCAGCAGCCCCTTAGCGGGAGGTTCCCCAGATACGCAGTATTTT. J is TRBJ2-3 and V is TRBV4-2; 10 bases agree with TRBD2. J lost 4 bases, V lost 4 bases, and 8 bases had no gene match. Germline CDR1 and CDR2: LGHNA and YNFKEQ. The CDR3 runs 16 residues.

This chain uses TRBV5-1 with TRBJ2-7, with 7 bases lining up with TRBD1. Germline V lookup: CDR1 SGHRS, CDR2 YFSETQ. CDR3 length: 16 amino acids. The trim removed 3 bases at V and 0 bases at J, leaving 9 bases unmatched. DNA of the CDR3: TGCGCCAGCAGCTCGCCGGACAGGACCGCCTCCTACGAGCAGTACTTC. Protein product: CASSSPDRTASYEQYF. Full variable domain (outside the CDR3, taken from reference TRBV5-1 and TRBJ2-7): KAGVTQTPRYLIKTRGQQVTLSCSPISGHRSVSWYQQTPGQGLQFLFEYFSETQRNKGNFPGRFSGRQFSNSRSEMNVSTLELGDSALYLCASSSPDRTASYEQYFGPGTRLTVT.

The rearrangement uses TRBV5-1 and TRBJ2-7; weak D call: TRBD2 (5 bases). The germline V gene has CDR1 SGHRS and CDR2 YFSETQ. The CDR3 sequence is 14 residues long. V lost 2 bases and J lost 2, with 11 bases in between. CDR3 sequence: CASSFMGDTYEQYF. CDR3 DNA: TGCGCCAGCAGCTTTATGGGAGATACCTACGAGCAGTACTTC. The whole variable domain, filled in from reference TRBV5-1 and TRBJ2-7, reads KAGVTQTPRYLIKTRGQQVTLSCSPISGHRSVSWYQQTPGQGLQFLFEYFSETQRNKGNFPGRFSGRQFSNSRSEMNVSTLELGDSALYLCASSFMGDTYEQYFGPGTRLTVT.

The gene calls are TRBV9 and TRBJ1-2; 12 bases fit TRBD1. J lost 7 bases, V lost 4 bases, and 11 bases had no gene match. Per the germline V gene, CDR1 is SGDLS and CDR2 is YYNGEE. The CDR3 runs to 16 residues. This chain's CDR3 is CASSKLLGTGGGGYTF. The DNA for the CDR3 is TGTGCCAGCAGCAAACTACTGGGGACAGGGGGCGGTGGCTACACCTTC.

A few counts support this clone. This chain's CDR3 is CASSEIHVEQYF. In DNA, the CDR3 is TGTGCCAGCAGTGAAATTCATGTCGAGCAGTACTTC. The chain links TRBV6-1 to TRBJ2-7; D is unresolved. The CDR3 length is 12 residues. The V end was cut by 2 bases, the J end by 6 bases, with 8 bases between. CDR1 is MNHNS and CDR2 is SASEGT in the germline V gene.

The chain combines TRBV28 with TRBJ2-5; 14 nucleotides match TRBD2. Trimming took 2 bases from V and 5 from J; bases not matched to a gene: 4. There are 16 residues in the CDR3. CDR1 and CDR2 (germline): MDHEN, SYDVKM. The CDR3 DNA reads as TGTGCCAGCAGTTTAAGGACTAGCGGGAGGACGGAGACCCAGTACTTC. Protein: CASSLRTSGRTETQYF.

V gene TRBV9 combines with J gene TRBJ2-7, with TRBD2 identical over 9 bases. The CDR3 extends over 15 amino acids. V lost 2 bases, J lost 4 bases, and 7 bases stayed unmatched. CDR1 is SGDLS, CDR2 YYNGEE, per germline. The DNA of the CDR3 is TGTGCCAGCAGCGTGGGGCGGGAGGGGAGATACGAGCAGTACTTC. This translates into CASSVGREGRYEQYF.

The rearrangement uses TRBV7-9 and TRBJ2-2, with 8 bases fitting TRBD1. Germline V CDR1 and CDR2: SEHNR, FQNEAQ (reference sequence). The CDR3 covers 15 residues. With 7 bases clipped from V and 5 bases from J, the junction kept 9 bases outside the gene matches. CDR3 nucleotides: TGTGCCAGCACCGAAAACAGGGGGATGACCGGGGAGCTGTTTTTT. This gives the protein CASTENRGMTGELFF. Filled out from reference TRBV7-9 and TRBJ2-2, the complete variable domain reads DTGVSQNPRHKITKRGQNVTFRCDPISEHNRLYWYRQTLGQGPEFLTYFQNEAQLEKSRLLSDRFSAERPKGSFSTLEIQRTEQGDSAMYLCASTENRGMTGELFFGEGSRLTVL.

This sequence joins TRBV4-1 and TRBJ2-1, with 12 nucleotides matching TRBD2. The CDR3 runs to 14 residues. In germline, CDR1 is MGHRA, CDR2 YSYEKL. Trimming at V came to 3 bases and at J to 12 bases, leaving 6 bases not matched to a gene. The CDR3 reads CASSQATSGSGQFF. DNA of the CDR3: TGCGCCAGCAGCCAGGCGACTAGCGGGAGTGGGCAGTTCTTC.

The sample holds a few counts of this clone. V usage is TRBV5-1 and J usage is TRBJ2-7; D is unresolved. Germline-derived CDR1 and CDR2 are SGHRS and YFSETQ. Trimming stripped 0 bases from V and 3 bases from J, with 13 bases between. The CDR3 has 15 residues. CDR3 nucleotide sequence: TGCGCCAGCAGCTTGGACCTTTCCGGAAACTACGAGCAGTACTTC. The encoded protein is CASSLDLSGNYEQYF.

The CDR3 spells CASSYTNQYEQYF. The DNA of the CDR3 is TGTGCCAGCAGTTATACTAACCAATACGAGCAGTACTTC. The chain carries TRBV28 and TRBJ2-7; D gene unclear. The V end was cut by 4 bases, the J end by 4 bases, with 11 bases between. CDR1 MDHEN and CDR2 SYDVKM come from the germline V gene. The CDR3 covers 13 residues.

The chain couples TRBV7-3 to TRBJ1-2, with D uncertain. The CDR3 extends over 13 amino acids. Germline CDR1 and CDR2: SGHTA and FQGTGA. Trimming took off 0 bases at V and 10 bases at J, with 12 bases between the two ends. CDR3 DNA: TGTGCCAGCAGCTTAACCGGTATCAAGCCCTACACCTTC. It translates to CASSLTGIKPYTF.

This chain connects TRBV9 to TRBJ2-2; 7 bases agree with TRBD2. CDR3 length equals 19 residues. CDR1 is SGDLS and CDR2 is YYNGEE in the germline V gene. V gave up 3 bases and J gave up 2 bases; unmatched junction bases: 16. CDR3 region: CASSAPVGGVHPNTGELFF. The CDR3 nucleotides read TGTGCCAGCAGCGCGCCCGTGGGGGGGGTCCACCCCAACACCGGGGAGCTGTTTTTT. The whole variable domain, filled in from reference TRBV9 and TRBJ2-2, reads DSGVTQTPKHLITATGQRVTLRCSPRSGDLSVYWYQQSLDQGLQFLIQYYNGEERAKGNILERFSAQQFPDLHSELNLSSLELGDSALYFCASSAPVGGVHPNTGELFFGEGSRLTVL.

The V and J genes are TRBV27 and TRBJ2-7, with unresolved D. Germline CDR1 MNHEY, CDR2 SMNVEV (reference sequence). The CDR3 length is 16 residues. V lost 0 bases, J lost 4 bases, and 16 bases lay in between. The CDR3 is CASSLSNQHGRYEQYF. In nucleotides, the CDR3 is TGTGCCAGCAGTTTATCGAACCAGCACGGAAGGTACGAGCAGTACTTC.

CDR3 sequence: CASSLIGKNTGELFF. The CDR3 nucleotides are TGTGCCAGCAGCTTGATCGGGAAGAACACCGGGGAGCTGTTTTTT. The chain recombines TRBV5-6 with TRBJ2-2; maybe TRBD2 (5 bases). Trimming removed 1 base at V and 1 base at J, with 8 bases between. The germline gives CDR1 SGHDT, CDR2 YYEEEE. There are 15 residues in the CDR3.

The V and J genes are TRBV7-3 and TRBJ2-5; TRBD2 aligns across 11 bases. The CDR3 consists of 17 residues. With V trimmed by 5 bases and J by 5 bases, 13 bases remained unmatched. Per the germline V gene, CDR1 is SGHTA and CDR2 is FQGTGA. The DNA of the CDR3 is TGTGCCAGCAGCCCTTCCCCTCGACTAGCGGGATGGGAGACCCAGTACTTC. Translating it yields CASSPSPRLAGWETQYF.

This rearrangement joins TRBV6-1 to TRBJ2-1; TRBD1 agrees at 11 bases. Germline-derived CDR1 and CDR2 are MNHNS and SASEGT. The CDR3 is 16 amino acids. Losses at the gene ends were 4 bases for V and 1 base for J; bases not matched to a gene: 3. CDR3 DNA sequence: TGTGCCAGCAGTGGAGGGACAGGGGGGTCCTACAATGAGCAGTTCTTC. Amino acid sequence: CASSGGTGGSYNEQFF.